The rows below give T cell receptor beta chains drawn from one sample of a study of metastatic and nonmetastatic thyroid tumors. TCRdb re-analyzed the PCR reads through MiXCR. The table shows some 35,000 clones, with 25% to 30% occurring only once. The sample consisted of blood. All receptors come from a female donor with papillary thyroid cancer or a benign thyroid nodule (not recorded which). Some clones in this sample may be carry-over from other donors' samples. Both conserved end residues are part of each CDR3. The D gene is left open where the match is weak. Only some rows state a clone size, as once, few, many or a class for expanded clones.

v_gene	d_gene	abundance	j_gene	CDR3aa	CDR3nt
TRBV5-1	TRBD2	-	TRBJ2-5	CASSLGPSGRARGETQYF	TGCGCCAGCAGCTTGGGTCCTAGCGGGAGGGCCCGCGGGGAGACCCAGTACTTC
TRBV28	-	few	TRBJ1-5	CASSPPRGPQHF	TGTGCCAGCAGTCCCCCCCGAGGACCCCAGCATTTT
TRBV3-1	TRBD2	many	TRBJ2-5	CASSQGGGETQYF	TGTGCCAGCAGCCAGGGCGGGGGGGAGACCCAGTACTTC
TRBV5-1	TRBD2	many	TRBJ2-5	CASSHRVAGAQETQYF	TGCGCCAGCAGCCACCGGGTAGCGGGGGCCCAAGAGACCCAGTACTTC
TRBV2	-	-	TRBJ1-1	CASSEGGALTEAFF	TGTGCCAGCAGTGAAGGTGGGGCGCTCACTGAAGCTTTCTTT
TRBV10-1	-	-	TRBJ1-5	CASSPVQKVRVWPQHF	TGCGCCAGCAGTCCTGTGCAGAAGGTTAGAGTGTGGCCCCAGCATTTT
TRBV11-1	TRBD1	once	TRBJ1-6	CASSPQAGGMGSPLHF	TGTGCCAGCAGCCCGCAGGCAGGGGGTATGGGTTCACCCCTCCACTTT
TRBV6-5	-	few	TRBJ1-2	CASSYRQGPLYGYTF	TGCGCCAGCAGTTACCGTCAGGGACCTTTATATGGATACACCTTC
TRBV6-5	TRBD2	-	TRBJ2-3	CASSSGTSGPTDTQYF	TGTGCCAGCAGTTCCGGGACTAGCGGTCCCACAGATACGCAGTATTTT
TRBV11-2	TRBD1	many	TRBJ1-4	CASSPGTVFNEKLFF	TGTGCCAGCAGTCCCGGGACAGTTTTTAATGAAAAACTGTTTTTT
TRBV3-1	-	-	TRBJ1-5	CASSQDLTVNQPQHF	TGTGCCAGCAGCCAAGATCTGACAGTCAATCAGCCCCAGCATTTT
TRBV2	-	many	TRBJ1-1	CASTREEGEAFF	TGTGCCAGCACTCGCGAAGAGGGGGAAGCTTTCTTT
TRBV7-2	-	many	TRBJ1-2	CASGDGSYGYTF	TGTGCCAGCGGGGACGGGAGCTATGGCTACACCTTC
TRBV19	-	few	TRBJ1-5	CASSSGSTSNQPQHF	TGTGCCAGTAGCTCCGGGTCAACAAGCAATCAGCCCCAGCATTTT
TRBV5-1	TRBD1	once	TRBJ2-3	CSSSLGQGGDTQYF	TGCTCCAGCAGCTTAGGACAGGGTGGAGATACGCAGTATTTT
TRBV3-1	-	many	TRBJ2-7	CASSQEAEQYF	TGTGCCAGCAGCCAAGAGGCCGAGCAGTACTTC
TRBV2	-	few	TRBJ1-6	CASSVPGSYNSPLHF	TGTGCCAGCAGCGTGCCCGGCTCCTATAATTCACCCCTCCACTTT
TRBV7-2	-	many	TRBJ2-7	CASSSGRSSYEQYF	TGTGCCAGCAGCTCCGGACGGAGCTCCTACGAGCAGTACTTC
TRBV20-1	-	medium-sized	TRBJ2-7	CSASDTTIYEQYF	TGCAGTGCTTCCGACACTACCATCTACGAGCAGTACTTC
TRBV2	TRBD1	many	TRBJ2-7	CASRWTGGYEQYF	TGTGCCAGCAGATGGACAGGGGGCTACGAGCAGTACTTC
TRBV28	TRBD2	few	TRBJ2-1	CASSLGVAGGPKGDEQFF	TGTGCCAGCAGTTTGGGCGTTGCGGGGGGCCCGAAAGGCGATGAGCAGTTCTTC
TRBV18	-	many	TRBJ2-1	CASSDSSSYNEQFF	TGTGCCAGCAGTGACAGTAGCTCCTACAATGAGCAGTTCTTC
TRBV20-1	TRBD2	few	TRBJ2-1	CSASAPGLAGDFSARARGFF	TGCAGTGCTAGCGCCCCGGGACTAGCGGGAGATTTTTCCGCCCGGGCGCGGGGGTTCTTC
TRBV5-4	-	many	TRBJ1-2	CASSPGSLSYGYTF	TGCGCCAGCAGTCCCGGATCCCTTTCCTATGGCTACACCTTC
TRBV12-3/TRBV12-4	-	once	TRBJ1-1	CASSGGRAGTEAFF	TGTGCCAGCAGTGGGGGTCGGGCGGGCACTGAAGCTTTCTTT
TRBV20-1	TRBD2	medium-sized	TRBJ2-7	CSARDLSGGPSEQYF	TGCAGTGCTAGAGACCTTAGCGGGGGCCCCTCCGAGCAGTACTTC
TRBV10-3	-	few	TRBJ2-7	CAISDGYEQYF	TGTGCCATCAGTGATGGGTACGAGCAATACTTC
TRBV4-2	-	-	TRBJ1-2	CASSQGFGYTF	TGTGCCAGCAGCCAGGGTTTTGGCTACACCTTC
TRBV11-3	TRBD2	many	TRBJ2-1	CASSGRLAGGRNEQFF	TGTGCCAGCAGCGGCAGACTAGCGGGAGGGCGGAATGAGCAGTTCTTC
TRBV7-9	-	once	TRBJ1-6	CASVGGLGSPLHF	TGTGCCAGCGTAGGGGGATTGGGTTCACCCCTCCACTTT
TRBV5-1	TRBD1	many	TRBJ1-4	CASSQGQGASGVLFF	TGCGCCAGCAGCCAGGGACAGGGGGCTTCGGGCGTGTTGTTTTTT
TRBV20-1	TRBD2	-	TRBJ2-7	CSARDYLTEQYF	TGCAGTGCTCGGGACTATCTAACCGAGCAGTACTTC
TRBV5-1	TRBD1	many	TRBJ2-5	CASSSPGTDQETQYF	TGCGCCAGCAGCTCCCCCGGGACAGACCAAGAGACCCAGTACTTC
TRBV12-3/TRBV12-4	-	few	TRBJ1-1	CASSLGGGTEAFF	TGTGCCAGCAGTTTAGGGGGGGGTACTGAAGCTTTCTTT
TRBV2	-	many	TRBJ1-3	CASRSGRGVVSGNTIYF	TGTGCCAGCAGATCCGGGAGAGGGGTCGTATCTGGAAACACCATATATTTT
TRBV27	TRBD1	few	TRBJ1-6	CASSWTGTGRSPLHF	TGTGCCAGCAGCTGGACAGGGACAGGCAGGTCACCCCTCCACTTT
TRBV19	-	-	TRBJ1-6	CASSDWGRNSPLHF	TGTGCCAGTAGTGACTGGGGACGGAATTCACCCCTCCACTTT
TRBV11-2	TRBD2	-	TRBJ2-1	CASSQTGTRASNEQFF	TGTGCCAGCAGTCAAACCGGGACTAGAGCTTCCAATGAGCAGTTCTTC
TRBV28	-	many	TRBJ1-2	CASRRSRVGDGYTF	TGTGCCAGCAGGCGTTCGAGGGTTGGGGATGGCTACACCTTC
TRBV6-2/TRBV6-3	-	-	TRBJ2-7	CASSLSPPATWLDAYEQYF	TGTGCCAGCAGTCTCTCCCCCCCAGCCACATGGTTGGACGCGTACGAGCAGTACTTC
TRBV12-3/TRBV12-4	-	medium-sized	TRBJ2-7	CASSLPNYEQYF	TGTGCCAGCAGCCTGCCCAACTACGAGCAGTACTTC
TRBV7-9	-	many	TRBJ1-1	CASSQTNTEAFF	TGTGCCAGCAGCCAAACTAACACTGAAGCTTTCTTT
TRBV19	-	few	TRBJ1-2	CASASELYGYTF	TGTGCCAGCGCCAGCGAACTCTATGGCTACACCTTC
TRBV20-1	-	-	TRBJ1-6	CSACQVLGTPLHF	TGCAGTGCCTGTCAAGTGCTCGGGACACCACTCCACTTT
TRBV11-2	-	-	TRBJ2-7	CASSPSVAPSYEQYF	TGTGCCAGCAGCCCTAGCGTCGCTCCTTCCTACGAGCAGTACTTC
TRBV11-2	-	many	TRBJ1-2	CASSLQNYGYTF	TGTGCCAGCAGCCTTCAAAACTATGGCTACACCTTC
TRBV10-2	-	few	TRBJ2-5	CASSGISRGETRYF	TGCGCTAGCAGTGGTATCAGCAGGGGTGAGACCCGGTACTTC
TRBV27	-	many	TRBJ1-4	CASSLRSQEKLFF	TGTGCCAGCAGTTTAAGGAGTCAAGAAAAACTGTTTTTT
TRBV28	TRBD2	-	TRBJ2-1	CASGSSGVPSSYNEQFF	TGTGCCAGCGGAAGCAGCGGGGTGCCTAGCTCCTACAATGAGCAGTTCTTC
TRBV11-2	-	few	TRBJ2-1	CASSLVAGWGVDEQFF	TGTGCCAGCAGCTTAGTGGCGGGGTGGGGTGTAGATGAGCAGTTCTTC
TRBV7-2	-	few	TRBJ1-1	CASTRQMNTEAFF	TGTGCCAGCACCCGACAGATGAACACTGAAGCTTTCTTT
TRBV6-1	TRBD1	many	TRBJ1-4	CASSLDRAGEKLFF	TGTGCCAGCAGCCTGGACAGGGCCGGGGAAAAACTGTTTTTT
TRBV6-1	-	-	TRBJ1-6	CASSRTTGTGRSPLHF	TGTGCCAGCAGCCGAACGACCGGTACAGGGCGCTCTCCCCTCCACTTT
TRBV9	-	many	TRBJ2-5	CASSVGNLRKETQYF	TGTGCCAGCAGCGTAGGGAATCTCAGGAAAGAGACCCAGTACTTC
TRBV5-6	-	many	TRBJ1-1	CASSFAGRQAGEAFF	TGTGCCAGCAGCTTCGCAGGGCGACAGGCGGGCGAAGCTTTCTTT
TRBV27	-	many	TRBJ2-5	CASSSSGETQYF	TGTGCCAGCAGTTCTAGTGGAGAGACCCAGTACTTC